Given below is one TCR beta chain in context. No antigen is known for it. The CDR3 has 14 residues. V gave up 1 base and J gave up 8 bases, with 12 bases separating them. From germline, CDR1 is KGHDR and CDR2 SFDVKD. A single record per CDR3 protein comes from TCRdb applying MiXCR to the 5' RACE reads. The table has 200,000 to 250,000 distinct CDR3 sequences, around 25% seen once. This entry belongs to a study of T-cell memory formation after mild COVID-19. Across the study: TCR clusters were mostly donor specific. Study-level results: Cross-reactive memory apparently joined, as some responding clones appeared in pre-infection memory.

The gene calls are TRBV24-1 and TRBJ2-3; D uncertain. This clonotype was sampled from an adult woman who had mild COVID-19 (a few samples of this study predate the infection). Cell type and time point are not known. The sample taken for sequencing was PBMCs or a T cell subset sorted from them (not recorded which). CDR3 in amino acids: CATSDFRRPLTQYF. In DNA, the CDR3 is TGTGCCACCAGTGATTTTCGCCGCCCCCTTACGCAGTATTTT.